The 6 T cell receptor beta chains given below trace back to one sample, sequenced in a study of regulatory T cells in long-lasting Graves disease. Time point: newly diagnosed GD, antithyroid drugs for less than 3 months. PBMCs provided the RNA from which the TCR library was made. Arm-PCR of CDR3 regions with iRepertoire HTBI primers generated TCR beta libraries. TCRdb processed the multiplex PCR reads anew with MiXCR; each CDR3 protein has one entry. Of about 320,000 distinct CDR3 sequences listed, under 20% are singletons. Sample: peripheral blood mononuclear cells (PBMCs), taken at new diagnosis, from a patient treated with antithyroid drugs. The receptors derive from a female donor with Graves disease.

The chain has TRBV7-8 and TRBJ2-7; 8 bases fit TRBD2. After removal of 3 bases from V and 3 bases from J, the junction contained 13 bases not matched to a gene. The CDR3 sequence is 17 residues long. Germline CDR1 reads SGHVS; CDR2 reads FQNEAQ. The CDR3 bases are TGTGCCAGCAGCTTGGAAGGGACTAGTTTCCTCAACTACGAGCAGTACTTC. Translated: CASSLEGTSFLNYEQYF.

This clonotype was found many times. The gene calls are TRBV11-2 and TRBJ2-3, with 7 bases fitting TRBD2. In germline, CDR1 is SGHAT, CDR2 FQNNGV. J lost 3 bases, V lost 5 bases, and 11 bases had no gene match. The length of the CDR3 is 16 residues. This CDR3 reads CASSPTSDGRTDTQYF. The DNA for the CDR3 is TGTGCCAGCAGCCCCACTAGCGATGGACGGACAGATACGCAGTATTTT.

At least ten counts were recorded for this clonotype. The genes are TRBV12-3 or TRBV12-4 and TRBJ2-7, with a tentative D call TRBD2 (8 bases). CDR3 size: 20 residues. Trimming removed 5 bases at V and 5 bases at J, with 34 bases between. The CDR3 DNA reads as TGTGCCAGCAGTCCTAGGGGGCAGCGGGAGATAAATTACGGGGGCAACGAGCAGTACTTC. It encodes CASSPRGQREINYGGNEQYF.

This clonotype was seen many times. This chain connects TRBV28 to TRBJ2-7; D is perhaps TRBD2 (5 bases). The CDR3 sequence is 12 residues long. Between the trimmed V and J ends, which lost 8 bases and 7 bases, there was a span of 15 bases. CDR1 MDHEN and CDR2 SYDVKM come from the germline V gene. Written as DNA, the CDR3 is TGTGCCAGCTTTGAGGTGACTACGGAGCAGTACTTC. This encodes CASFEVTTEQYF.

This chain joins TRBV6-2 or TRBV6-3 and TRBJ2-1; D not resolved. The CDR3 has 12 residues. Trimming took 5 bases from V and 12 from J, leaving 14 bases between them. Germline V lookup: CDR1 MNHEY, CDR2 SVGEGT. CDR3 residues: CASSEGKRSQFF. The CDR3 nucleotides read TGTGCCAGCAGTGAAGGGAAGAGATCGCAGTTCTTC.

The chain links TRBV12-3 or TRBV12-4 to TRBJ1-4, with 8 bases lining up with TRBD1. The junction had 5 bases not matched to a gene; V was cut back by 6 bases and J by 5 bases. This CDR3 is 14 amino acids long. CDR3 DNA: TGTGCCAGCAGGTCGACAGGGGCGAATGAAAAACTGTTTTTT. It codes for CASRSTGANEKLFF.